What follows is one T cell receptor delta chain and its context. This may stem from a read error, because a much larger clone lies one nucleotide away. TCRdb reanalysed the PCR reads via CATT. The repertoire consists of hundreds of delta-chain clones, with 25% to 35% occurring once and the leading ten covering around 90%. The sample comes from a study of human gamma delta and Vdelta1 T cells. The germline V gene has CDR1 TSWWSYY and CDR2 QGS. V dropped 1 base and J dropped 3; count of bases not matched to a gene: 11. The CDR3 spans 18 residues. The clonotype originates from a human donor in good health. The chain links TRDV1 to TRDJ1, with 10 positions matching TRDD3. Sequencing was done on a sample of Vdelta1 gamma-delta T cells from blood. The CDR3 here is CALGERPTRGIRADKLIF. The CDR3 DNA follows: TGTGCTCTTGGGGAACGACCGACTCGGGGGATACGGGCCGATAAACTCATCTTT.